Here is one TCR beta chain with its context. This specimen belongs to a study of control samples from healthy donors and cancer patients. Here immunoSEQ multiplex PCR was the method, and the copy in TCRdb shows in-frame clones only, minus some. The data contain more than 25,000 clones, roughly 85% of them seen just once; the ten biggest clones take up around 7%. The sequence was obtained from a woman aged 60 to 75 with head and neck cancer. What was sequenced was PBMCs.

The CDR3 sequence is CASSPDEGQGTDTQYF. The CDR3 DNA reads TGTGCCAGCAGCCCTGATGAGGGGCAGGGCACAGATACGCAGTATTTT. This chain joins TRBV7-2 and TRBJ2-3; the D call may be TRBD1 or TRBD2 (5 bases each). The CDR3 runs 16 residues. V was shortened by 5 bases and J by 1 base, with 16 bases between the two germline ends. Germline-derived CDR1 and CDR2 are SGHTA and FQGNSA.